The rows below give T cell receptor beta chains drawn from one sample of a study of cytomegalovirus exposure and HLA in healthy donors. The method was immunoSEQ multiplex PCR; TCRdb's version includes in-frame clones alone and lacks a portion of them. Of some 100,000 clones in the sample, 84% were seen once. The sample comprised PBMCs. These receptors were taken from a woman between 18 and 29 years old in good health and CMV-seronegative. Both conserved end residues are part of each CDR3. D genes are given only for firm matches.

CDR3 DNA: TGTGCCAGCAGTCAGGACAGGGGGCGTTTGGAGCAGTACTTC; CDR3 protein: CASSQDRGRLEQYF; V gene: TRBV27; J gene: TRBJ2-7; CDR3 length: 14; D gene: TRBD1
CDR3 DNA: TGTGCCAGCAGCTTAGTAGGGGGAGGGGAGAACACAGATACGCAGTATTTT; CDR3 protein: CASSLVGGGENTDTQYF; V gene: TRBV7-2; J gene: TRBJ2-3; CDR3 length: 17; D gene: NA
CDR3 DNA: TGTGCCAGCAGTGAACAGGGGATAAGCACAGATACGCAGTATTTT; CDR3 protein: CASSEQGISTDTQYF; V gene: TRBV27; J gene: TRBJ2-3; CDR3 length: 15; D gene: TRBD1
CDR3 DNA: TGTGCCAGCAGTTACTCGGGCAGGGCCTACGAGCAGTACTTC; CDR3 protein: CASSYSGRAYEQYF; V gene: TRBV6-5; J gene: TRBJ2-7; CDR3 length: 14; D gene: NA
CDR3 DNA: TGTGCCACCAGCAGAGACAGGGGGCATTACGAGCAGTACTTC; CDR3 protein: CATSRDRGHYEQYF; V gene: TRBV15; J gene: TRBJ2-7; CDR3 length: 14; D gene: TRBD1
CDR3 DNA: TGTGCCAGCAGTTTTTCCGGGTCCTCTGGAAACACCATATATTTT; CDR3 protein: CASSFSGSSGNTIYF; V gene: TRBV6-6; J gene: TRBJ1-3; CDR3 length: 15; D gene: NA
CDR3 DNA: TGTGCCAGCAGCGTATACTTGCACACCGGGGAGCTGTTTTTT; CDR3 protein: CASSVYLHTGELFF; V gene: TRBV9; J gene: TRBJ2-2; CDR3 length: 14; D gene: NA
CDR3 DNA: TGTGCCAGCAGCTTGGCTAAGACACGATACAATGAGCAGTTCTTC; CDR3 protein: CASSLAKTRYNEQFF; V gene: TRBV5-6; J gene: TRBJ2-1; CDR3 length: 15; D gene: NA
CDR3 DNA: TGTGCCAGCAGCCGGGGTCGGGCCGGTGCCTCCTACGAGCAGTACTTC; CDR3 protein: CASSRGRAGASYEQYF; V gene: TRBV5-4; J gene: TRBJ2-7; CDR3 length: 16; D gene: NA
CDR3 DNA: TGTGCCAGCAGTTCCCGGGACAGCTACACAGATACGCAGTATTTT; CDR3 protein: CASSSRDSYTDTQYF; V gene: TRBV27; J gene: TRBJ2-3; CDR3 length: 15; D gene: TRBD1
CDR3 DNA: TGTGCCAGCAGCTCTCGTAATGAAAAACTGTTTTTT; CDR3 protein: CASSSRNEKLFF; V gene: TRBV7-9; J gene: TRBJ1-4; CDR3 length: 12; D gene: NA
CDR3 DNA: TGTGCCAGCAGCGGGAGGGGCACCGGCGGGGAGCTGTTTTTT; CDR3 protein: CASSGRGTGGELFF; V gene: TRBV9; J gene: TRBJ2-2; CDR3 length: 14; D gene: NA
CDR3 DNA: TGTGCCAGCAGCTCCCGGACAAAACAAGAGACCCAGTACTTC; CDR3 protein: CASSSRTKQETQYF; V gene: TRBV7-9; J gene: TRBJ2-5; CDR3 length: 14; D gene: NA
CDR3 DNA: TGTGCCAGCAGCCAAGGACTAGCGGGAGGGGGGACCGGGGAGCTGTTTTTT; CDR3 protein: CASSQGLAGGGTGELFF; V gene: TRBV7-6; J gene: TRBJ2-2; CDR3 length: 17; D gene: TRBD2
CDR3 DNA: TGTGCCAGCAGTGAAATAGACAGGCGAACCTACGAGCAGTACTTC; CDR3 protein: CASSEIDRRTYEQYF; V gene: TRBV6-1; J gene: TRBJ2-7; CDR3 length: 15; D gene: NA
CDR3 DNA: TGCAGCGCCCAAAAGGTAGGGGGCGTCACAAATGAGCAGTTCTTC; CDR3 protein: CSAQKVGGVTNEQFF; V gene: TRBV29-1; J gene: TRBJ2-1; CDR3 length: 15; D gene: TRBD1